Listed here are 27 T cell receptor beta chains from one sample, sequenced in a study of T cells in Graves' hyperthyroidism and ophthalmopathy. The source material, RNA transcripts, was used to amplify TCR beta CDR3 regions. HTBI primers were the set used in a first-round RT-PCR of the TCR CDR3. TCRdb recomputed calls from the multiplex PCR reads with MiXCR, one row per CDR3 protein. The data contain about 500,000 distinct CDR3 sequences, 15% to 20% of them singletons. Material: blood. Every receptor here comes from a woman between 18 and 29 years old with Graves' ophthalmopathy.

This rearrangement joins TRBV5-8 to TRBJ1-2; D is undetermined. The CDR3 contains 14 residues. From germline, CDR1 is SGHTS and CDR2 YDEGEE. V gave up 6 bases and J gave up 1 base, with 13 bases separating them. CDR3: CASKEGDLNYGYTF. CDR3 DNA: TGTGCCAGCAAGGAGGGAGACCTTAACTATGGCTACACCTTC.

This chain connects TRBV30 to TRBJ2-3; maybe TRBD2 (5 bases). CDR1 is GTSNPN and CDR2 is SVGIG in the germline V gene (reference sequence). V dropped 5 bases and J dropped 11 bases, with 14 bases sitting between them. The CDR3 is 11 amino acids. CDR3 sequence reads: CAWGLRGGQYF. CDR3 nucleotides: TGTGCCTGGGGGCTCCGGGGTGGGCAGTATTTT.

This clonotype has ten or more counts. The chain couples TRBV9 to TRBJ2-1; D gene unclear. The germline V gene encodes CDR1 SGDLS and CDR2 YYNGEE. Trimming stripped 4 bases from V and 2 bases from J, with 13 bases between. The CDR3 spans 15 residues. The CDR3 loop is CASSPDPNPYNEQFF. The CDR3 coding sequence is TGTGCCAGCAGCCCGGACCCAAACCCCTACAATGAGCAGTTCTTC.

This clonotype has a count of ten or more. The V call is TRBV20-1, the J call TRBJ2-7, with TRBD2 identical over 12 bases. This CDR3 contains 14 residues. Germline CDR1 reads DFQATT; CDR2 reads SNEGSKA (reference sequence). With 6 bases clipped from V and 1 base from J, the junction kept 4 bases outside the gene matches. CDR3 loop: CSAEGLAGSYEQYF. The CDR3 coding sequence is TGCAGTGCCGAGGGACTAGCGGGTTCCTACGAGCAGTACTTC.

In its sample, this clonotype was seen many times. The rearrangement uses TRBV2 and TRBJ2-3; 13 nucleotides line up with TRBD2. This CDR3 is 15 amino acids long. Unmatched junction bases numbered 2, after V lost 5 bases and J lost 3 bases. In germline, CDR1 is SNHLY, CDR2 FYNNEI. The CDR3 here is CASSMGLAGTDTQYF. The CDR3 DNA is TGTGCCAGCAGTATGGGACTAGCGGGAACAGATACGCAGTATTTT. The whole variable domain, remainder taken from reference TRBV2 and TRBJ2-3, is EPEVTQTPSHQVTQMGQEVILRCVPISNHLYFYWYRQILGQKVEFLVSFYNNEISEKSEIFDDQFSVERPDGSNFTLKIRSTKLEDSAMYFCASSMGLAGTDTQYFGPGTRLTVL.

A few counts support this clonotype. The chain links TRBV7-9 to TRBJ1-2, with 9 bases that match TRBD1. The V segment lost 2 bases and the J segment 2 bases; nucleotides outside the gene matches: 9. CDR3 size: 17 residues. CDR1 and CDR2 from the germline V gene are SEHNR and FQNEAQ (reference sequence). Here the CDR3 reads CASSLTYRGPLNYGYTF. In DNA form, the CDR3 reads TGTGCCAGCAGCTTAACCTACAGGGGGCCTTTAAACTATGGCTACACCTTC.

This clonotype was recorded a few times. The J gene is TRBJ2-7, the V gene TRBV6-1; D possibly matches TRBD1 or TRBD2 (5 bases each). The ends were cut back, 6 bases at V and 6 bases at J, with 18 bases in the middle. This CDR3 region has 14 residues. Germline-derived CDR1 and CDR2 are MNHNS and SASEGT. CDR3 protein: CASSRGKGRSEQYF. The CDR3 DNA sequence: TGTGCCAGCAGCCGAGGAAAGGGACGAAGCGAGCAGTACTTC.

This clonotype occurred many times. The V and J genes are TRBV7-2 and TRBJ1-5; the D is unclear. V was pared by 1 base and J by 3 bases, with 10 bases between. This CDR3 comprises 15 residues. CDR1 and CDR2 (germline): SGHTA, FQGNSA. The CDR3 DNA is TGTGCCAGCAGCTTAGTAGCTAGCCCCAATCAGCCCCAGCATTTT. This codes for CASSLVASPNQPQHF.

The chain couples TRBV7-9 to TRBJ1-4; D may be TRBD1 (5 bases). The CDR3 contains 17 residues. Germline V CDR1 and CDR2: SEHNR, FQNEAQ (reference sequence). The V end was cut by 5 bases, the J end by 7 bases, with 23 bases between. The chain's CDR3 is CASSGTPGPRSGEKLFF. CDR3 DNA: TGTGCCAGCAGCGGCACGCCGGGACCCCGATCGGGTGAAAAACTGTTTTTT.

This clonotype was picked up a small number of times. V gene TRBV9 combines with J gene TRBJ2-5; 12 bases map to TRBD2. CDR3 size: 15 residues. Trimming removed 0 bases from V and 5 bases from J; junction bases left unmatched: 2. CDR1 and CDR2 from the germline V gene are SGDLS and YYNGEE. Here the CDR3 DNA reads TGTGCCAGCAGCGTAGAGACTAGCGGGGGTGAGACCCAGTACTTC. The encoded protein is CASSVETSGGETQYF.

This clonotype was detected only a few times. The CDR3 loop is CSVVGESYEQYF. The CDR3 bases are TGCAGCGTTGTGGGAGAGTCCTACGAGCAGTACTTC. This chain connects TRBV29-1 to TRBJ2-7; TRBD2 might be the D (5 bases). The CDR3 runs to 12 residues. Trimming removed 4 bases from V and 1 base from J, with 8 bases in between. Germline lookup yields CDR1 SQVTM and CDR2 ANQGSEA.

This clonotype was counted many times. V usage is TRBV11-2 and J usage is TRBJ1-6; no clear D. The germline V gene encodes CDR1 SGHAT and CDR2 FQNNGV. Deletions cut 3 bases from V and 4 bases from J, with 7 bases between. This CDR3 is built from 14 residues. CDR3 amino acids: CASSFGIYNSPLHF. CDR3 DNA: TGTGCCAGCAGCTTTGGGATTTATAATTCACCCCTCCACTTT.

The V and J genes are TRBV18 and TRBJ1-6, with TRBD1 identical over 8 bases. V gave up 3 bases and J gave up 5 bases; unmatched junction bases: 12. Germline V CDR1 and CDR2: KGHSH, LQKENI. The CDR3 runs to 18 residues. The CDR3 bases are TGTGCCAGCTCACCGAGGCAGGGGGCTGTTGTCCATAATTCACCCCTCCACTTT. This sequence encodes CASSPRQGAVVHNSPLHF.

This clonotype was detected a few times. The genes are TRBV4-3 and TRBJ1-1; the D is unclear. The germline V and J ends were trimmed by 0 bases and 6 bases, with 8 bases remaining between them. Germline values: CDR1 LGHNA, CDR2 YSLEER. The CDR3 length is 13 residues. The DNA of the CDR3 is TGCGCCAGCAGCCAAGATCGGGCAGCTGAAGCTTTCTTT. Amino acids: CASSQDRAAEAFF.

Only a few counts were recorded for this clonotype. The chain has TRBV5-4 and TRBJ2-3, with 16 positions matching TRBD2. With V trimmed by 4 bases and J by 9 bases, 8 bases remained unmatched. This CDR3 has 16 residues. Germline lookup yields CDR1 SGHNT and CDR2 YYREEE (reference sequence). Here the CDR3 DNA reads TGTGCCAGCAGCGCCGGGACTAGCGGGGGGGGACCAACGCAGTATTTT. It encodes CASSAGTSGGGPTQYF.

This clonotype showed up many times. J is TRBJ2-2 and V is TRBV28, with D unresolved. Germline V gives CDR1 MDHEN, CDR2 SYDVKM. V gave up 5 bases and J gave up 4 bases, with 11 bases separating them. The CDR3 is 14 amino acids. This CDR3 reads CASSPHWGTGELFF. The CDR3, as DNA: TGTGCCAGCAGTCCCCATTGGGGCACCGGGGAGCTGTTTTTT.

This clonotype was recorded many times. The chain combines TRBV9 with TRBJ1-1; TRBD1 matches at 9 bases. CDR1 is SGDLS and CDR2 is YYNGEE in the germline V gene. V was clipped by 4 bases and J by 0 bases; unmatched bases: 4. CDR3 length: 15 amino acids. The CDR3 here is CASSPQGALNTEAFF. The CDR3 bases are TGTGCCAGCAGCCCACAGGGGGCACTGAACACTGAAGCTTTCTTT.

This clonotype turned up a few times. The rearrangement uses TRBV11-2 and TRBJ2-7, with 8 bases fitting TRBD2. CDR1 and CDR2 from the germline V gene are SGHAT and FQNNGV. V trimming: 3 bases; J trimming: 0 bases; junction bases outside the gene matches: 10. CDR3 size: 17 residues. DNA for the CDR3: TGTGCCAGCAGCTTCTTGAGGTTAAGCGGGAGCTCCTACGAGCAGTACTTC. This codes for CASSFLRLSGSSYEQYF.

The rearrangement links TRBV30 to TRBJ1-4; 8 nucleotides line up with TRBD1. The CDR3 covers 14 residues. The trim removed 4 bases at V and 7 bases at J, leaving 8 bases unmatched. Germline CDR1 and CDR2: GTSNPN and SVGIG (reference sequence). Written as DNA, the CDR3 is TGTGCCTGGACCCCGGGACAGGTTGGTGAAAAACTGTTTTTT. The encoded protein is CAWTPGQVGEKLFF.

On this clonotype: This may stem from a read error, because a much larger clone lies one nucleotide away. This chain uses TRBV20-1 with TRBJ1-1; a possible D gene is TRBD1 (6 bases). Germline-derived CDR1 and CDR2 are DFQATT and SNEGSKA (reference sequence). The CDR3 runs 18 residues. The ends were cut back, 3 bases at V and 0 bases at J, with 23 bases in the middle. In DNA form, the CDR3 reads TGCAGTGCTAGGGGGGTGGACAGAGAACATACTTTGAACACTGAAGCTTTCTTT. The encoded protein is CSARGVDREHTLNTEAFF.

Many counts were recorded for this clonotype. V usage is TRBV6-4 and J usage is TRBJ2-1; TRBD1 is a possible D gene (5 bases). This CDR3 contains 16 residues. The germline CDR1 and CDR2 sequences are MRHNA and SNTAGT. Trimming pared 0 bases from V and 0 bases from J, leaving 9 bases between. Here the CDR3 DNA reads TGTGCCAGCAGTGACTCGACAGAGAGCTCCTACAATGAGCAGTTCTTC. This gives the protein CASSDSTESSYNEQFF.

The genes are TRBV11-2 and TRBJ2-7; 8 bases agree with TRBD1. Germline values: CDR1 SGHAT, CDR2 FQNNGV. Trimming took 7 bases from V and 2 from J; bases not matched to a gene: 10. The CDR3 totals 15 residues. The CDR3 nucleotides read TGTGCCAGCACATTCGATCGGGACAGGACCTACGAGCAGTACTTC. Its protein is CASTFDRDRTYEQYF.

This clonotype was seen repeatedly, ten times or more. V and J are TRBV6-1 and TRBJ1-1; possibly TRBD1 for D (6 bases). Trimming stripped 6 bases from V and 5 bases from J, with 19 bases between. The germline V gene encodes CDR1 MNHNS and CDR2 SASEGT. The CDR3 runs 15 residues. The CDR3 loop is CASSQRPGQVTEAFF. As DNA, the CDR3 is TGTGCCAGCAGCCAGCGGCCGGGACAAGTAACTGAAGCTTTCTTT.

At least ten counts were recorded for this clonotype. The chain links TRBV7-2 to TRBJ2-3; 16 bases are shared with TRBD2. Per the germline V gene, CDR1 is SGHTA and CDR2 is FQGNSA. V trimming: 6 bases; J trimming: 6 bases; junction bases outside the gene matches: 0. The CDR3 contains 14 residues. The CDR3 coding sequence is TGTGCCAGCAGGGGACTAGCGGGAGGGGATACGCAGTATTTT. It codes for CASRGLAGGDTQYF.

This clonotype was observed many times. J is TRBJ2-2 and V is TRBV28; 8 bases fit TRBD1. The germline CDR1 and CDR2 sequences are MDHEN and SYDVKM. Trimming at V came to 6 bases and at J to 5 bases, leaving 8 bases not matched to a gene. The CDR3 runs to 15 residues. CDR3 amino acids: CASRGQVFETGELFF. The CDR3 DNA follows: TGTGCCAGCAGGGGACAGGTGTTCGAGACCGGGGAGCTGTTTTTT.

This clonotype occurred many times. This chain connects TRBV30 to TRBJ2-2; D ambiguous. From germline, CDR1 is GTSNPN and CDR2 SVGIG (reference sequence). This CDR3 has 13 residues. V was clipped by 0 bases and J by 4 bases, with 6 bases between them. CDR3 DNA: TGTGCCTGGAGTGTACATGGCACCGGGGAGCTGTTTTTT. Its translation is CAWSVHGTGELFF.

Ten or more counts support this clonotype. The V call is TRBV28, the J call TRBJ2-1; no clear D gene. Trimming shortened V by 9 bases and J by 0 bases, and 9 bases separated the two germline ends. The CDR3 is made up of 13 amino acids. CDR1 and CDR2 from the germline V gene are MDHEN and SYDVKM. The CDR3 region is CASVGVSYNEQFF. The CDR3 DNA reads TGTGCCAGTGTCGGAGTCTCCTACAATGAGCAGTTCTTC.